The rows below give T cell receptor beta chains drawn from one sample of a study of blood T cell repertoires in COVID-19. Sequencing was performed with immunoSEQ multiplex PCR; in TCRdb, only in-frame clones are kept and a portion is missing. The sample carries roughly 320,000 clones, 80% to 90% recorded once. Source material: peripheral blood. Source of these receptors: a woman in her forties or fifties with COVID-19, enrolled during active disease. Both conserved end residues are part of each CDR3. D genes are given only for firm matches. Some rows have no size entry. The others give once, few or many, or a class for an expanded clone.

cdr3_aa cdr3_nt clone_size d_call j_call v_call
CASSLAGVGQNEQFF TGTGCCAGCAGTCTAGCGGGAGTGGGTCAGAATGAGCAGTTCTTC NA TRBD2 TRBJ2-1 TRBV6-6
CASSQSLSGSYEQYF TGTGCCAGCAGCCAAAGTCTTAGCGGGAGCTACGAGCAGTACTTC NA TRBD2 TRBJ2-7 TRBV3-1/TRBV3-2
CASSNRPGQVADTGELFF TGTGCCAGCAGCAACCGGCCGGGACAGGTCGCCGACACCGGGGAGCTGTTTTTT NA TRBD1 TRBJ2-2 TRBV11-2
CSVVGGLTYGYTF TGCAGCGTTGTTGGGGGACTAACCTATGGCTACACCTTC NA NA TRBJ1-2 TRBV29-1
CASSLMERSYEQYF TGTGCCAGCAGTCTAATGGAGAGATCCTACGAGCAGTACTTC NA NA TRBJ2-7 TRBV6-5
CASSVGQVLLGEQYF TGCGCCAGCAGCGTTGGACAAGTCCTCCTCGGCGAGCAGTACTTC NA NA TRBJ2-7 TRBV5-1
CASSHAGTSGTYEQYF TGCGCCAGCAGCCATGCCGGGACTAGCGGGACCTACGAGCAGTACTTC once TRBD2 TRBJ2-7 TRBV4-1
CARERQGNTEAFF TGTGCCAGAGAAAGACAGGGGAACACTGAAGCTTTCTTT NA TRBD1 TRBJ1-1 TRBV2
CATGWEAGAKNIQYF TGTGCCACCGGGTGGGAGGCCGGGGCCAAAAACATTCAGTACTTC NA NA TRBJ2-4 TRBV15
CASSVTSLAGGMTDTQYF TGTGCCAGCAGCGTTACCTCCCTAGCGGGAGGGATGACAGATACGCAGTATTTT NA TRBD2 TRBJ2-3 TRBV9
CASSQDSAEGEAFF TGCGCCAGCAGCCAAGACTCGGCAGAGGGTGAAGCTTTCTTT NA NA TRBJ1-1 TRBV4-1
CASSERTGWEAFF TGTGCCAGCAGTGAGCGGACAGGGTGGGAAGCTTTCTTT NA TRBD1 TRBJ1-1 TRBV6-1
CASRKMLGTRGHVNTEAFF TGTGCCAGCAGAAAAATGCTAGGGACGCGGGGGCATGTGAACACTGAAGCTTTCTTT NA NA TRBJ1-1 TRBV21-1
CASSQSGTVSYNEQFF TGTGCCAGCAGCCAAAGCGGGACCGTCTCCTACAATGAGCAGTTCTTC NA TRBD2 TRBJ2-1 TRBV11-3
CARSSLTGDYNEQFF TGTGCCAGAAGCTCCCTTACAGGGGACTACAATGAGCAGTTCTTC NA TRBD1 TRBJ2-1 TRBV5-3
CASIQGLHYEQYF TGTGCCAGCATTCAGGGCTTGCACTACGAGCAGTACTTC NA NA TRBJ2-7 TRBV2
CASSLTSGRGGEQFF TGTGCCAGCAGCCTAACTAGCGGGAGGGGGGGTGAGCAGTTCTTC NA TRBD2 TRBJ2-1 TRBV14
CSVVRTSGTDTQYF TGCAGCGTTGTAAGGACTAGCGGCACAGATACGCAGTATTTT NA TRBD2 TRBJ2-3 TRBV29-1
CASSPLQGTDTQYF TGTGCCAGCTCACCACTACAGGGCACAGATACGCAGTATTTT NA NA TRBJ2-3 TRBV18
CASSLSGGETQYF TGTGCCAGCAGTTTATCAGGGGGAGAGACCCAGTACTTC NA TRBD1 TRBJ2-5 TRBV12-3/TRBV12-4
CASLGNRERNTIYF TGTGCCAGCTTGGGGAACAGGGAAAGAAACACCATATATTTT NA NA TRBJ1-3 TRBV5-5
CASSRREGSDTQYF TGTGCCAGCAGCCGTAGGGAGGGTTCAGATACGCAGTATTTT NA TRBD2 TRBJ2-3 TRBV7-9
CASSYSSGSLYEQYF TGTGCCAGCAGTTACTCAAGCGGGAGTCTTTACGAGCAGTACTTC NA TRBD2 TRBJ2-7 TRBV6-5
CATRSGSTEAFF TGTGCCACCCGCTCGGGGAGCACTGAAGCTTTCTTT few NA TRBJ1-1 TRBV6-5
CASSPQTGRNTEAFF TGTGCCAGCAGCCCACAAACAGGGAGGAACACTGAAGCTTTCTTT NA NA TRBJ1-1 TRBV7-9
CASISGPYGYTF TGTGCCAGCATTTCAGGGCCCTATGGCTACACCTTC few NA TRBJ1-2 TRBV28
CAISDGQGVGTGELFF TGTGCCATCAGTGACGGACAGGGGGTTGGCACCGGGGAGCTGTTTTTT NA TRBD1 TRBJ2-2 TRBV10-3
CASSLGGSQYNEQFF TGTGCCAGCAGCTTAGGCGGGAGTCAGTACAATGAGCAGTTCTTC NA TRBD2 TRBJ2-1 TRBV7-3
CSASGTAYEQYF TGCAGCGCTTCCGGGACAGCCTACGAGCAGTACTTC few TRBD1 TRBJ2-7 TRBV29-1
CASSPRGRGPYGYTF TGTGCCAGCAGCCCTCGGGGCAGGGGTCCTTACGGCTACACCTTC NA NA TRBJ1-2 TRBV9
CASSLRPAALNGYTF TGTGCCAGCAGCTTGAGGCCCGCGGCCTTAAATGGCTACACCTTC NA NA TRBJ1-2 TRBV5-8
CASSEALGQGMNTEAFF TGTGCCAGCAGTGAAGCGCTAGGACAGGGCATGAACACTGAAGCTTTCTTT NA TRBD1 TRBJ1-1 TRBV6-1
CASTSHRDANTGELFF TGTGCCAGCACCTCCCACAGGGACGCGAACACCGGGGAGCTGTTTTTT NA NA TRBJ2-2 TRBV27
CAWTRGFENNEQFF TGTGCCTGGACCCGAGGGTTTGAAAACAATGAGCAGTTCTTC once NA TRBJ2-1 TRBV30
CASSDWYRGYNEQFF TGTGCCAGCAGTGACTGGTACAGGGGATACAATGAGCAGTTCTTC NA TRBD1 TRBJ2-1 TRBV6-4
CASSKSSGGLGEQYF TGTGCCAGCTCAAAATCGTCAGGGGGCCTTGGCGAGCAGTACTTC NA TRBD1 TRBJ2-7 TRBV18
CASSQPGDRYMNTEAFF TGTGCCAGCAGCCAGCCTGGGGACAGATATATGAACACTGAAGCTTTCTTT NA TRBD1 TRBJ1-1 TRBV27
CASSAFGQRTYNEQFF TGTGCCAGTAGTGCATTCGGACAGCGGACCTACAATGAGCAGTTCTTC NA NA TRBJ2-1 TRBV19
CASSQRQTDQPQHF TGTGCCAGCAGCCAAAGACAGACAGATCAGCCCCAGCATTTT few NA TRBJ1-5 TRBV4-2
CASSPTRVIPDEQYF TGTGCCAGCTCACCAACCCGGGTTATTCCTGACGAGCAGTACTTC NA NA TRBJ2-7 TRBV18
CASSFGRALANEQFF TGCGCCAGCAGCTTCGGGAGGGCCCTTGCGAATGAGCAGTTCTTC NA TRBD2 TRBJ2-1 TRBV5-1
CASTKNQGAKNEQYF TGTGCCAGCACTAAAAATCAGGGGGCGAAGAACGAGCAGTACTTC NA TRBD1 TRBJ2-7 TRBV28
CASRDRGNQPQHF TGTGCCAGCAGGGACAGGGGCAATCAGCCCCAGCATTTT NA TRBD1 TRBJ1-5 TRBV12-3/TRBV12-4
CASSLSVTSGRTPYEQYF TGTGCCAGCAGCCTTAGTGTGACTAGCGGGAGAACCCCCTACGAGCAGTACTTC NA TRBD2 TRBJ2-7 TRBV11-2
CASSPPPLQGGLFF TGTGCCAGCTCACCGCCACCTCTACAGGGTGGGCTGTTTTTT NA NA TRBJ2-2 TRBV18
CASSLAEGLAGGPRVF TGTGCCAGCAGCTTAGCGGAGGGACTAGCGGGAGGCCCAAGGGTCTTC NA TRBD2 TRBJ2-1 TRBV7-2